The 21 T cell receptor beta chains presented below share a single source sample, sequenced in a study of spatial heterogeneity in lung cancer. TCRdb re-derived calls from the 5' RACE reads in MiXCR, one entry per CDR3 protein. Of tens of thousands of distinct CDR3 sequences in the sample, approximately 12% were seen once. Sample time point: sample taken at primary tumor resection. The sequencing used PBMCs, collected at surgery. The origin of the receptors is a male donor with early-stage non-small cell lung cancer.

The V gene is TRBV12-3 or TRBV12-4, the J gene TRBJ1-6, with D hard to call. This CDR3 is built from 14 residues. V shed 1 base and J shed 9 bases, with 10 bases lying between them. Here the CDR3 reads CASSLVGLTSPLHF. CDR3 DNA: TGTGCCAGCAGTTTAGTGGGCCTTACTTCACCCCTCCACTTT.

This chain uses TRBV10-3 with TRBJ1-2; possibly TRBD1 for D (6 bases). With 7 bases removed from V and 8 bases from J, the gap between germline ends came to 20 bases. The CDR3 is 14 residues long. Germline-derived CDR1 and CDR2 are ENHRY and SYGVKD. The CDR3 reads CAIKDSLFLGGYTF. The CDR3 DNA reads TGTGCCATCAAGGACAGCTTGTTCCTTGGGGGCTACACCTTC.

This clonotype was observed a few times. The V gene is TRBV19, the J gene TRBJ1-5, with a tentative D call TRBD1 (6 bases). Germline V gene data show CDR1 as LNHDA and CDR2 as SQIVND (reference sequence). V was pared by 0 bases and J by 4 bases, with 25 bases between. The CDR3 consists of 20 residues. The CDR3 loop reads CASSIDPTLGPGTMNQPQHF. CDR3 nucleotide sequence: TGTGCCAGTAGTATAGATCCGACCTTGGGGCCGGGGACAATGAATCAGCCCCAGCATTTT. The entire variable domain, with the rest obtained from reference TRBV19 and TRBJ1-5, is as follows: DGGITQSPKYLFRKEGQNVTLSCEQNLNHDAMYWYRQDPGQGLRLIYYSQIVNDFQKGDIAEGYSVSREKKESFPLTVTSAQKNPTAFYLCASSIDPTLGPGTMNQPQHFGDGTRLSIL.

The chain combines TRBV28 with TRBJ2-3; D may be TRBD2 (5 bases). The ends were cut back, 6 bases at V and 9 bases at J, with 25 bases in the middle. CDR3 length: 16 residues. The germline gives CDR1 MDHEN, CDR2 SYDVKM. In DNA, the CDR3 is TGTGCCAGCAGGGCGGTCTCGGACTCCAACCGGCAGACGCAGTATTTT. Encoded protein: CASRAVSDSNRQTQYF.

In its sample, this clonotype was seen a few times. The CDR3: CASSYRSGSEQYF. CDR3 nucleotide sequence: TGTGCCAGCAGTTACCGGTCCGGGAGCGAGCAGTACTTC. The chain recombines TRBV6-2 or TRBV6-3 with TRBJ2-7; D might be TRBD2 (6 bases). V shed 2 bases and J shed 6 bases, with 11 bases lying between them. This CDR3 is built from 13 residues. The germline gives CDR1 MNHEY, CDR2 SVGEGT.

This clonotype was detected only a few times. The chain links TRBV24-1 to TRBJ1-2, with D possibly being TRBD1 (5 bases). The CDR3 sequence is 13 residues long. Trimming cost V 4 bases and J 8 bases, with 13 bases left between them. The germline gives CDR1 KGHDR, CDR2 SFDVKD. The DNA of the CDR3 is TGTGCCACCAGTGACTGGACACTCGGCGGCTACACCTTC. Protein: CATSDWTLGGYTF.

The J gene is TRBJ1-6, the V gene TRBV3-1; D uncertain. Trimming stripped 4 bases from V and 7 bases from J, with 11 bases between. Germline V gene data show CDR1 as LGHDT and CDR2 as YNNKEL (reference sequence). CDR3 length: 14 residues. This CDR3 reads CASSLRGWNSPLHF. The CDR3 DNA is TGTGCCAGCAGCCTCCGAGGATGGAATTCACCCCTCCACTTT.

This clonotype was seen ten or more times. The rearrangement joins TRBV7-2 to TRBJ1-5; possible D gene TRBD1, 5 bases. The V gene's germline CDR1 is SGHTA and CDR2 FQGNSA. V lost 1 base and J lost 6, with 13 bases in between. This CDR3 comprises 15 residues. For the CDR3, the DNA is TGTGCCAGCAGCTTAGAGGCTGGAGGGGCTCAGCCCCAGCATTTT. Protein sequence: CASSLEAGGAQPQHF.

This clonotype was seen repeatedly, ten times or more. The J gene is TRBJ2-1, the V gene TRBV7-9; 9 bases are shared with TRBD2. V lost 6 bases, J lost 6 bases, and 12 bases stayed unmatched. Germline CDR1 SEHNR, CDR2 FQNEAQ (reference sequence). This CDR3 has 16 residues. CDR3 residues: CASSPPGGRAGNEQFF. The CDR3 DNA sequence: TGTGCCAGCAGTCCCCCTGGCGGGAGGGCAGGCAATGAGCAGTTCTTC.

This clonotype was observed a few times. V usage is TRBV25-1 and J usage is TRBJ1-2, with 10 bases fitting TRBD1. Germline loops: CDR1 MGHDK, CDR2 SYGVNS. This CDR3 is built from 16 residues. With 3 bases clipped from V and 4 bases from J, the junction kept 8 bases outside the gene matches. The CDR3: CASSDAGQGSGYGYTF. The DNA of the CDR3 is TGTGCCAGCAGTGACGCGGGACAGGGGTCGGGCTATGGCTACACCTTC.

J is TRBJ1-2 and V is TRBV4-3, with a tentative D call TRBD1 (5 bases). The CDR3 has 14 amino acids. Germline V gives CDR1 LGHNA, CDR2 YSLEER. V dropped 2 bases and J dropped 4 bases, with 11 bases sitting between them. The CDR3 nucleotides read TGCGCCAGCAGCCAATCCCAGGGCGGCTATGGCTACACCTTC. It codes for CASSQSQGGYGYTF.

This clonotype has a count of ten or more. V gene TRBV7-3 combines with J gene TRBJ2-3; D is possibly TRBD1 (5 bases). The germline V and J ends were trimmed by 3 bases and 4 bases, with 20 bases remaining between them. CDR3 length: 17 residues. In germline, CDR1 is SGHTA, CDR2 FQGTGA. CDR3: CASSLSSGSSRADTQYF. The CDR3 nucleotides read TGTGCCAGCAGCTTGTCTTCGGGTAGCTCCAGGGCAGATACGCAGTATTTT. Using reference TRBV7-3 and TRBJ2-3 for the parts outside the CDR3, the full variable domain is GAGVSQTPSNKVTEKGKYVELRCDPISGHTALYWYRQSLGQGPEFLIYFQGTGAADDSGLPNDRFFAVRPEGSVSTLKIQRTERGDSAVYLCASSLSSGSSRADTQYFGPGTRLTVL.

CDR3 nucleotides: TGTGCCAGCAGCTTACACGGGTCCGGGGATGAGCAGTTCTTC. Protein sequence: CASSLHGSGDEQFF. The chain couples TRBV11-2 to TRBJ2-1, with a possible D match to TRBD2 (5 bases). Deletions cut 2 bases from V and 8 bases from J, with 13 bases between. The V gene's germline CDR1 is SGHAT and CDR2 FQNNGV. The CDR3 is made up of 14 amino acids.

This chain links TRBV27 with TRBJ1-2; no clear D. CDR3 length: 14 residues. Trimming removed 3 bases from V and 7 bases from J, with 15 bases in between. From germline, CDR1 is MNHEY and CDR2 SMNVEV (reference sequence). For the CDR3, the DNA is TGTGCCAGCAGTTTCGCCCTGGGAGTTTCTGGCTACACCTTC. Protein product: CASSFALGVSGYTF.

The rearrangement uses TRBV20-1 and TRBJ2-5, with D unresolved. Germline CDR1 reads DFQATT; CDR2 reads SNEGSKA (reference sequence). CDR3 length: 15 residues. Between the trimmed V and J ends, which lost 6 bases and 2 bases, there was a span of 19 bases. This CDR3 is CSAHDGGLTQETQYF. The CDR3 coding sequence is TGCAGTGCCCACGATGGCGGCTTAACACAAGAGACCCAGTACTTC.

This clonotype turned up a few times. The V and J genes are TRBV29-1 and TRBJ2-7, with a tentative D call TRBD1 (6 bases). Deletions cut 6 bases from V and 5 bases from J, with 17 bases between. This CDR3 has 13 amino acids. Looked up from germline, CDR1 is SQVTM and CDR2 is ANQGSEA. CDR3 loop: CSVNRDRGNEQYF. The CDR3 nucleotides are TGCAGCGTGAACAGGGATAGGGGGAACGAGCAGTACTTC.

There are a few counts of this clonotype. V and J are TRBV27 and TRBJ2-1, with TRBD2 identical over 7 bases. There are 19 residues in the CDR3. The germline V gene encodes CDR1 MNHEY and CDR2 SMNVEV (reference sequence). J was trimmed by 3 bases and V by 5 bases; bases with no gene match: 19. The CDR3 loop is CASSPGTTGLVVDYNEQFF. For the CDR3, the DNA is TGTGCCAGCAGTCCAGGGACCACAGGACTAGTAGTAGACTACAATGAGCAGTTCTTC.

This clonotype was observed a few times. The chain is built from TRBV6-1 and TRBJ2-2; no definite D call. Deletions cut 10 bases from V and 5 bases from J, with 11 bases between. Germline V gene data show CDR1 as MNHNS and CDR2 as SASEGT. The CDR3 is made up of 12 amino acids. The CDR3 nucleotides are TGTGCCATAGGGCCTGATACCGGGGAGCTGTTTTTT. This gives the protein CAIGPDTGELFF.

The chain uses TRBV3-1 and TRBJ1-5; D remains ambiguous. Between the trimmed V and J ends, which lost 1 base and 5 bases, there was a span of 9 bases. CDR1 is LGHDT, CDR2 YNNKEL, per germline (reference sequence). The CDR3 runs 14 residues. DNA for the CDR3: TGTGCCAGCAGCCAAGGAGGGTCCGATCAGCCCCAGCATTTT. Its translation is CASSQGGSDQPQHF.

CDR3: CASSYIRSGRANTGELFF. CDR3 nucleotide sequence: TGTGCCAGCAGTTACATACGAAGCGGGAGGGCGAACACCGGGGAGCTGTTTTTT. The chain has TRBV6-5 and TRBJ2-2; 10 bases fit TRBD2. The CDR3 covers 18 residues. V shed 2 bases, J shed 0 bases, and the junction held 6 bases outside the gene matches. CDR1 is MNHEY, CDR2 SVGAGI, per germline.

J is TRBJ2-2 and V is TRBV27; 11 positions match TRBD2. From germline, CDR1 is MNHEY and CDR2 SMNVEV (reference sequence). The CDR3 is 18 residues long. V gave up 1 base and J gave up 4 bases; unmatched junction bases: 8. As DNA, the CDR3 is TGTGCCAGCAGTTTATTCCCTAGCGGGGGGTATAGCACCGGGGAGCTGTTTTTT. It yields the protein CASSLFPSGGYSTGELFF.